The clone carrying this TCR beta chain was observed a handful of times. Antigen unknown. V shed 5 bases and J 14 bases; nucleotides not matched to a gene: 9. The CDR3 has 14 residues. From germline, CDR1 is MNHEY and CDR2 SMNVEV (reference sequence). Using RNA transcripts as the source, TCR beta CDR3 regions were amplified. The HTBI set primed first-round TCR CDR3 RT-PCR. TCRdb ran MiXCR on the multiplex PCR reads and lists one entry per CDR3 protein. The sample consists of hundreds of thousands of distinct CDR3 sequences, around 15% of them appearing once. This record belongs to a study of T cells in Graves' hyperthyroidism and ophthalmopathy. Study results and limitations: Expanded thyroid clonotypes (above 0.001) were mostly also found in blood. Model output signaled ophthalmopathy a median approximately 6 months ahead of onset.

The V gene is TRBV27, the J gene TRBJ2-3; TRBD2 agrees at 14 bases. The sequenced material came from blood. The sequence was collected from a woman under 30 with Graves' hyperthyroidism. Here the CDR3 DNA reads TGTGCCAGCAGTACCGGGACTAGCGGGAGAGGTCCGTATTTT. Protein product: CASSTGTSGRGPYF.